The 23 T cell receptor beta chains given below trace back to one sample, sequenced in a study of spatial heterogeneity in lung cancer. Each CDR3 protein gets one entry after TCRdb re-called the 5' RACE reads with MiXCR. The sample includes 90,000 to 95,000 distinct CDR3 sequences, about 12% seen only once; the top ten take 35% to 45%. The time point here: sample taken at primary tumor resection. Sequenced material: PBMCs, taken at surgery. Source of these receptors: a male donor with early-stage non-small cell lung cancer.

This clonotype was seen at least ten times. The J gene is TRBJ2-1, the V gene TRBV5-4; TRBD2 aligns across 12 bases. The ends lost 4 bases at V and 9 bases at J; junction bases unmatched: 8. The CDR3 runs to 15 residues. CDR1 is SGHNT, CDR2 YYREEE, per germline (reference sequence). CDR3 coding DNA: TGTGCCAGCAGCGGTCTAGCGGGAGGGAGTAGTGAGCAGTTCTTC. The encoded protein is CASSGLAGGSSEQFF. Combining the CDR3 with reference TRBV5-4 and TRBJ2-1 gives the whole variable domain ETGVTQSPTHLIKTRGQQVTLRCSSQSGHNTVSWYQQALGQGPQFIFQYYREEENGRGNFPPRFSGLQFPNYSSELNVNALELDDSALYLCASSGLAGGSSEQFFGPGTRLTVL.

This clonotype was found a few times. This rearrangement joins TRBV18 to TRBJ2-1; possibly TRBD1 or TRBD2 for D (5 bases each). CDR3 length: 15 amino acids. V was trimmed by 4 bases and J by 6 bases, leaving 16 bases between them. Germline-derived CDR1 and CDR2 are KGHSH and LQKENI. The DNA for the CDR3 is TGTGCCAGCTCACTTAACCGGGACCGAAGCAATGAGCAGTTCTTC. Protein: CASSLNRDRSNEQFF.

This clonotype was detected a few times. The genes are TRBV29-1 and TRBJ2-3, with D possibly being TRBD2 (5 bases). The CDR3 spans 13 residues. The germline gives CDR1 SQVTM, CDR2 ANQGSEA. V was shortened by 4 bases and J by 2 bases, with 10 bases between the two germline ends. The CDR3 DNA reads TGCAGCGTTGGATCGGGGTTCACAGATACGCAGTATTTT. Translating it yields CSVGSGFTDTQYF.

This clonotype was observed a handful of times. The chain joins TRBV30 to TRBJ2-1, with 8 bases aligning to TRBD1. Germline loops: CDR1 GTSNPN, CDR2 SVGIG (reference sequence). After removal of 0 bases from V and 10 bases from J, the junction contained 2 bases not matched to a gene. The CDR3 covers 12 residues. The CDR3 region has the DNA TGTGCCTGGAGTGTAAACAGGGGGGAGCAGTTCTTC. Translation gives CAWSVNRGEQFF.

This clonotype was found many times. V gene TRBV11-2 combines with J gene TRBJ2-1; no definite D call. The germline CDR1 and CDR2 sequences are SGHAT and FQNNGV. V was pared by 5 bases and J by 6 bases, with 8 bases between. This CDR3 is built from 12 residues. CDR3 bases: TGTGCCAGCAGCCCCTATATCAATGAGCAGTTCTTC. Protein sequence: CASSPYINEQFF.

V usage is TRBV27 and J usage is TRBJ1-2; 8 bases match TRBD1. The germline CDR1 and CDR2 sequences are MNHEY and SMNVEV (reference sequence). The junction had 7 bases not matched to a gene; V was cut back by 6 bases and J by 4 bases. The CDR3 length is 14 residues. The CDR3 DNA follows: TGTGCCAGCAGCGGGGACAGGCTCTCCTATGGCTACACCTTC. It translates to CASSGDRLSYGYTF.

In this sample, this clonotype turned up many times. This chain links TRBV5-1 with TRBJ2-2; either TRBD1 or TRBD2 may supply D (5 bases each). V lost 4 bases to trimming and J lost 7 bases, with 20 bases between them. Germline values: CDR1 SGHRS, CDR2 YFSETQ. The CDR3 loop spans 16 amino acids. The CDR3 DNA reads TGCGCCAGCAGCGGACCGCTCGAGGGGATTGGCGGGGAGCTGTTTTTT. This encodes CASSGPLEGIGGELFF.

This clonotype was observed many times. This sequence joins TRBV28 and TRBJ2-3; D is uncertain. This CDR3 is built from 10 residues. Germline V gene lookup returns CDR1 MDHEN and CDR2 SYDVKM. V was trimmed by 7 bases and J by 6 bases, leaving 5 bases between them. Here the CDR3 DNA reads TGTGCCAGCACCGACGATACGCAGTATTTT. Translation: CASTDDTQYF.

V usage is TRBV7-2 and J usage is TRBJ1-5, with unresolved D. The V and J ends lost 1 base and 11 bases respectively, with 18 bases between them. From germline, CDR1 is SGHTA and CDR2 FQGNSA. CDR3 size: 15 residues. Written as DNA, the CDR3 is TGTGCCAGCAGCTTAGATTGGAGACGGGAGGTAGCCCAGCATTTT. Amino acid sequence: CASSLDWRREVAQHF.

This clonotype turned up a few times. This chain's CDR3 is CASSFEGIAGVADTQYF. CDR3 in DNA: TGCGCCAGCAGCTTCGAGGGCATAGCGGGAGTAGCAGATACGCAGTATTTT. This chain connects TRBV5-1 to TRBJ2-3, with 9 bases identical to TRBD2. In germline, CDR1 is SGHRS, CDR2 YFSETQ. The CDR3 contains 17 residues. With V trimmed by 2 bases and J by 4 bases, 11 bases remained unmatched.

The chain has TRBV4-3 and TRBJ1-6; D not certain. The CDR3 has 16 residues. Per the germline V gene, CDR1 is LGHNA and CDR2 is YSLEER. Deletions cut 0 bases from V and 7 bases from J, with 13 bases between. CDR3 region: CASSQDGPQGNSPLHF. CDR3 DNA sequence: TGCGCCAGCAGCCAAGATGGCCCTCAAGGAAATTCACCCCTCCACTTT.

This rearrangement joins TRBV7-2 to TRBJ2-1; 7 bases are a match to TRBD2. The V gene's germline CDR1 is SGHTA and CDR2 FQGNSA. This CDR3 has 13 residues. Trimming at V came to 3 bases and at J to 7 bases, leaving 3 bases not matched to a gene. The CDR3 DNA follows: TGTGCCAGCAGCTTGGGGGACTATAATGAGCAGTTCTTC. It codes for CASSLGDYNEQFF.

This clonotype was seen once. The chain uses TRBV30 and TRBJ2-7; D not resolved. The V end lost 0 bases, the J end lost 7 bases, and 7 bases lay between the germline ends. CDR1 and CDR2 (germline): GTSNPN, SVGIG (reference sequence). The CDR3 contains 11 residues. Here the CDR3 DNA reads TGTGCCTGGAGTGTACGGCGTGAGCAGTACTTC. It codes for CAWSVRREQYF.

This clonotype was observed many times. The rearrangement uses TRBV12-3 or TRBV12-4 and TRBJ2-5; D gene ambiguous. The CDR3 is made up of 12 amino acids. Trimming took 5 bases from V and 1 from J, leaving 5 bases between them. CDR3 sequence reads: CASSPAQETQYF. CDR3 coding DNA: TGTGCCAGCAGTCCAGCCCAAGAGACCCAGTACTTC.

This clonotype has more than one count but fewer than ten. This chain connects TRBV20-1 to TRBJ1-1; tentatively, D is TRBD1 (6 bases). Germline V gene data show CDR1 as DFQATT and CDR2 as SNEGSKA (reference sequence). This CDR3 has 14 residues. Trimming took off 6 bases at V and 1 base at J, with 15 bases between the two ends. The CDR3 DNA reads as TGCAGTGCACACAGGACAGTCGGGAACACTGAAGCTTTCTTT. Translated: CSAHRTVGNTEAFF.

This clonotype was counted once. An end of the junction differs from the germline gene, which may be a read error. The V and J genes are TRBV6-2 or TRBV6-3 and TRBJ1-3; the D is unclear. From germline, CDR1 is MNHEY and CDR2 SVGEGT. CDR3 size: 14 residues. The CDR3 coding sequence is TGTGCCAGCAGTTACCCGGACTCTGGAAGCACCATATATTTT. Protein: CASSYPDSGSTIYF.

This clonotype appeared a few times. The genes are TRBV3-1 and TRBJ2-4; 9 nucleotides line up with TRBD2. This CDR3 contains 16 residues. CDR1 and CDR2 from the germline V gene are LGHDT and YNNKEL (reference sequence). The ends lost 1 base at V and 7 bases at J; junction bases unmatched: 8. The CDR3 protein is CASSQVVAGGGNIQYF. Here the CDR3 DNA reads TGTGCCAGCAGCCAAGTGGTCGCGGGAGGGGGTAACATTCAGTACTTC.

This clonotype turned up a few times. The rearrangement joins TRBV6-2 or TRBV6-3 to TRBJ2-1; D ambiguous. CDR3 length: 19 residues. The V end lost 0 bases, the J end lost 0 bases, and 18 bases lay between the germline ends. The germline gives CDR1 MNHEY, CDR2 SVGEGT. The chain's CDR3 is CASSYSRGRTTPSYNEQFF. The CDR3 DNA reads TGTGCCAGCAGTTACTCGAGAGGTCGAACGACCCCCTCCTACAATGAGCAGTTCTTC.

There are many counts of this clonotype. This chain uses TRBV20-1 with TRBJ1-2; weak D call: TRBD1 (6 bases). The germline gives CDR1 DFQATT, CDR2 SNEGSKA (reference sequence). CDR3 length: 12 residues. The V end was cut by 6 bases, the J end by 9 bases, with 17 bases between. The CDR3 region has the DNA TGCAGTGCCCCGAACAGGGACGAAAGCTACACCTTC. Its protein is CSAPNRDESYTF.

In regard to this clonotype: Sequence at one end of the junction differs from germline and may be a read error. The rearrangement uses TRBV14 and TRBJ1-4; tentative D call: TRBD1 (6 bases). The germline V gene has CDR1 SGHDN and CDR2 FVKESK. The CDR3 sequence is 13 residues long. The CDR3 loop is CASSQQQGEELFF. The CDR3 DNA reads as TGTGCCAGCAGCCAACAACAGGGTGAAGAACTGTTTTTT.

This clonotype has just a few counts. V and J are TRBV4-1 and TRBJ2-3; D possibly uses TRBD1 or TRBD2 (6 bases each). Germline loops: CDR1 MGHRA, CDR2 YSYEKL. Trimming cost V 0 bases and J 4 bases, with 17 bases left between them. The CDR3 sequence is 17 residues long. The CDR3 nucleotides read TGCGCCAGCAGCCAAGATTCCCGGGTCGGGGGCCCAGATACGCAGTATTTT. This sequence encodes CASSQDSRVGGPDTQYF.

V usage is TRBV12-3 or TRBV12-4 and J usage is TRBJ2-1, with D perhaps being TRBD1 or TRBD2 (6 bases each). The CDR3 spans 13 residues. V lost 4 bases, J lost 12 bases, and 16 bases lay in between. The CDR3 DNA is TGTGCCAGCAGTTCAGCAGGGGCCGGGGGGCAGTTCTTC. This translates into CASSSAGAGGQFF.

This clonotype has a handful of counts. This chain links TRBV3-1 with TRBJ2-5, with 9 bases that match TRBD1. In germline, CDR1 is LGHDT, CDR2 YNNKEL (reference sequence). This CDR3 region has 19 residues. V lost 4 bases to trimming and J lost 6 bases; unmatched junction nucleotides: 21. The DNA for the CDR3 is TGTGCCAGCAGCCCTCCATCGTCGACAGGGGGGTACGAGTGGAAGACCCAGTACTTC. Its protein product is CASSPPSSTGGYEWKTQYF.